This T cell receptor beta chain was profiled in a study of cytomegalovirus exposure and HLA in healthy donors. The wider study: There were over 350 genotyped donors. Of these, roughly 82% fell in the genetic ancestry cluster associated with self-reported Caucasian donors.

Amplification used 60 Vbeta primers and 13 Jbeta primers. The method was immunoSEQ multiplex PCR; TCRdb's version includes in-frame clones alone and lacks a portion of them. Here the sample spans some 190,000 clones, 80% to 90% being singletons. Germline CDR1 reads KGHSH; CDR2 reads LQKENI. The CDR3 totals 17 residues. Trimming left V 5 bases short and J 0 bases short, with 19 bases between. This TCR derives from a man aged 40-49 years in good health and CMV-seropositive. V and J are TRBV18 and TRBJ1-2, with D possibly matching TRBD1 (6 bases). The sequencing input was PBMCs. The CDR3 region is CASSSSGVTQANYGYTF. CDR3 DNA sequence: TGTGCCAGCTCATCGTCAGGGGTCACTCAAGCTAACTATGGCTACACCTTC.